The TCR beta chain under discussion was sequenced for a study of OX40 agonist ivuxolimab in advanced cancers. Autoimmune disease history or systemic immunosuppression was exclusionary. Germline V gene sequence: CDR1 SGHVS, CDR2 FQNEAQ. The germline V and J ends were trimmed by 7 bases and 7 bases, with 14 bases remaining between them. The CDR3 length is 13 residues. Generated by immunoSEQ multiplex PCR, the TCRdb table keeps only in-frame clones and is missing some. The table has around 82,000 clones, around 90% seen once. This chain uses TRBV7-8 with TRBJ1-5; D is ambiguous. The TCR sequence derives from an adult with an advanced solid tumor such as melanoma, head and neck, liver or kidney cancer. Source: CD4+ or CD8+ T cells sorted from blood, taken in a trial of the OX40 agonist ivuxolimab. The CDR3 DNA follows: TGTGCCAGCACGCACAGCCTAGGGCAGCCCCAGCATTTT. Amino acid sequence: CASTHSLGQPQHF. The complete variable domain, with remaining parts taken from reference TRBV7-8 and TRBJ1-5, reads GAGVSQSPRYKVAKRGQDVALRCDPISGHVSLFWYQQALGQGPEFLTYFQNEAQLDKSGLPSDRFFAERPEGSVSTLKIQRTQQEDSAVYLCASTHSLGQPQHFGDGTRLSIL.